A single sample is the source of the 8 T cell receptor beta chains below, sequenced in a study of T-cell memory formation after mild COVID-19. One entry per CDR3 protein results from TCRdb running MiXCR on the 5' RACE reads. The data contain a few hundred thousand distinct CDR3 sequences, around an eighth of them singletons. The source material was PBMCs or a T cell subset sorted from them (not recorded which). Receptors were obtained from a man younger than 30 who had mild COVID-19 (a few samples of this study predate the infection). Cell type and time point are not known.

V usage is TRBV29-1 and J usage is TRBJ2-5; D may be TRBD2 (6 bases). The germline V gene encodes CDR1 SQVTM and CDR2 ANQGSEA. The CDR3 covers 13 residues. Trimming cost V 3 bases and J 0 bases, with 8 bases left between them. CDR3 DNA sequence: TGCAGCGTTGACCGGGGGTACCAAGAGACCCAGTACTTC. It yields the protein CSVDRGYQETQYF.

The chain couples TRBV12-3 or TRBV12-4 to TRBJ1-2; no definite D call. The CDR3 spans 13 residues. Deletions cut 7 bases from V and 0 bases from J, with 9 bases between. The CDR3 DNA reads TGTGCCAGCACCCTTGCCCCTAACTATGGCTACACCTTC. It codes for CASTLAPNYGYTF.

This sequence joins TRBV7-9 and TRBJ1-2; D is unclear. Trimming stripped 1 base from V and 4 bases from J, with 7 bases between. The CDR3 is 13 amino acids. Germline assignment: CDR1 SEHNR and CDR2 FQNEAQ (reference sequence). For the CDR3, the DNA is TGTGCCAGCAGCTTAGAAGGTTTCTATGGCTACACCTTC. Translating it yields CASSLEGFYGYTF.

This clonotype was counted only a few times. The gene calls are TRBV7-2 and TRBJ1-4, with D possibly TRBD1 on 5 matching bases. This CDR3 has 14 amino acids. V lost 0 bases to trimming and J lost 6 bases, with 8 bases between them. Germline CDR1 SGHTA, CDR2 FQGNSA. CDR3 loop: CASSLAQVHEKLFF. CDR3 nucleotides: TGTGCCAGCAGCTTAGCACAGGTTCATGAAAAACTGTTTTTT.

This clonotype was picked up many times. The gene calls are TRBV6-5 and TRBJ2-1; D uncertain. Germline CDR1 MNHEY, CDR2 SVGAGI. The CDR3 has 13 residues. With 6 bases removed from V and 2 bases from J, the gap between germline ends came to 8 bases. CDR3 bases: TGTGCCAGCAGCGGAACCCCCTACAATGAGCAGTTCTTC. Its translation: CASSGTPYNEQFF.

The chain recombines TRBV2 with TRBJ1-1; D gene uncertain. This CDR3 region has 14 residues. CDR1 and CDR2 (germline): SNHLY, FYNNEI. V dropped 1 base and J dropped 1 base, with 7 bases sitting between them. CDR3 in amino acids: CASSEVRKNTEAFF. DNA for the CDR3: TGTGCCAGCAGTGAAGTCAGGAAGAACACTGAAGCTTTCTTT.

This clonotype was seen only a few times. The chain employs TRBV20-1 and TRBJ2-3, with TRBD2 matching 7 bases. V dropped 6 bases and J dropped 3; count of bases not matched to a gene: 6. The length of the CDR3 is 13 residues. CDR1 is DFQATT, CDR2 SNEGSKA, per germline (reference sequence). The CDR3 spells CSAERGATDTQYF. The CDR3 nucleotides are TGCAGTGCCGAGCGGGGAGCTACAGATACGCAGTATTTT.

The chain links TRBV6-2 or TRBV6-3 to TRBJ2-5, with TRBD2 matching 10 bases. Germline loops: CDR1 MNHEY, CDR2 SVGEGT. CDR3 length equals 16 residues. J lost 5 bases, V lost 5 bases, and 11 bases had no gene match. This CDR3 reads CASSQRAGGPSETQYF. The CDR3 DNA follows: TGTGCCAGCAGTCAGAGAGCGGGGGGGCCTTCGGAGACCCAGTACTTC.